A selection of T cell receptor beta chains follows, all from one sample in a study of CD8 T cells in Susac syndrome. MiXCR was run by TCRdb on the immunoSEQ multiplex PCR reads, yielding one entry per CDR3 protein. The sample lists fewer than 200,000 distinct CDR3 sequences; 85% to 95% were seen once. Sequences were obtained from CD8+ T cells from PBMCs. These TCRs come from a human donor with multiple sclerosis. Each CDR3 is given with its conserved first and last residue. The D gene is left open where the match is weak. Rows give clone size only sometimes, using once, few, many, or a class for an expanded clone.

D: -; J: TRBJ2-5; size: -; V: TRBV7-9; CDR3: CASSFFEEETQYF; DNA: TGTGCCAGCAGCTTCTTCGAGGAAGAGACCCAGTACTTC
D: -; J: TRBJ1-2; size: -; V: TRBV20-1; CDR3: CSARIPRIAQGIYGYTF; DNA: TGCAGTGCTAGGATCCCCAGGATCGCTCAGGGGATATATGGCTACACCTTC
D: -; J: TRBJ2-5; size: -; V: TRBV29-1; CDR3: CSVDLGETQYF; DNA: TGCAGCGTTGACTTGGGAGAGACCCAGTACTTC
D: -; J: TRBJ2-1; size: once; V: TRBV27; CDR3: CASGLVHRGNEQFF; DNA: TGTGCCAGCGGGTTGGTACATCGGGGCAATGAGCAGTTCTTC
D: TRBD2; J: TRBJ2-1; size: -; V: TRBV13; CDR3: CASSPTSGSGLGNEQFF; DNA: TGTGCCAGCAGCCCGACTAGCGGGAGTGGATTAGGCAATGAGCAGTTCTTC
D: -; J: TRBJ1-2; size: -; V: TRBV2; CDR3: CASSGTEYGYTF; DNA: TGTGCCAGCAGTGGGACTGAATATGGCTACACCTTC
D: -; J: TRBJ2-5; size: once; V: TRBV13; CDR3: CASSLRPSGQETQYF; DNA: TGTGCCAGCAGCTTACGCCCCTCTGGACAAGAGACCCAGTACTTC
D: TRBD1; J: TRBJ1-2; size: -; V: TRBV12-3/TRBV12-4; CDR3: CATQTTGTNYGYTF; DNA: TGTGCCACCCAAACGACAGGGACTAACTATGGCTACACCTTC
D: -; J: TRBJ2-7; size: -; V: TRBV11-1; CDR3: CASRDTYEQYF; DNA: TGTGCCAGCAGGGATACCTACGAGCAGTACTTC
D: -; J: TRBJ2-5; size: -; V: TRBV15; CDR3: CATSSRRQSVETQYF; DNA: TGTGCCACCAGCAGTAGGAGACAGTCTGTGGAGACCCAGTACTTC
D: -; J: TRBJ1-2; size: -; V: TRBV20-1; CDR3: CSARGDSTPYGYTF; DNA: TGCAGTGCTAGAGGCGACAGTACTCCGTACGGCTACACCTTC
D: -; J: TRBJ2-3; size: -; V: TRBV29-1; CDR3: CSVEGEPTHPDTQYF; DNA: TGCAGCGTTGAAGGGGAACCGACCCACCCTGATACGCAGTATTTT
D: -; J: TRBJ1-1; size: -; V: TRBV20-1; CDR3: CSARRGNTEAFF; DNA: TGCAGTGCTAGACGGGGGAACACTGAAGCTTTCTTT
D: TRBD2; J: TRBJ2-5; size: -; V: TRBV6-6; CDR3: CASSPSLAGRQETQYF; DNA: TGTGCCAGCAGTCCCAGCCTAGCGGGGAGGCAAGAGACCCAGTACTTC
D: -; J: TRBJ2-1; size: once; V: TRBV3-1; CDR3: CASSHRGVANNEQFF; DNA: TGTGCCAGCAGCCACCGAGGCGTGGCTAACAATGAGCAGTTCTTC
D: TRBD1; J: TRBJ2-5; size: -; V: TRBV9; CDR3: CASSTGTALGETQYF; DNA: TGTGCCAGCAGCACAGGGACAGCCCTTGGAGAGACCCAGTACTTC
D: TRBD1; J: TRBJ2-3; size: -; V: TRBV4-1; CDR3: CASSQEPDRGEDTQYF; DNA: TGCGCCAGCAGCCAAGAGCCGGACAGGGGTGAAGATACGCAGTATTTT
D: TRBD1; J: TRBJ2-7; size: -; V: TRBV20-1; CDR3: CSAKQWGQGTMEQYF; DNA: TGCAGTGCGAAGCAATGGGGACAGGGGACTATGGAGCAGTACTTC
D: -; J: TRBJ2-3; size: -; V: TRBV7-9; CDR3: CASSVRDGPDTQYF; DNA: TGTGCCAGCAGCGTACGGGACGGACCAGATACGCAGTATTTT
D: -; J: TRBJ2-7; size: -; V: TRBV30; CDR3: CAWSGTAYEQYF; DNA: TGTGCCTGGTCCGGGACGGCCTACGAGCAGTACTTC
D: -; J: TRBJ2-1; size: -; V: TRBV12-5; CDR3: CASGDRTVPSYNEQFF; DNA: TGTGCTAGTGGTGACCGGACGGTCCCCTCCTACAATGAGCAGTTCTTC
D: TRBD2; J: TRBJ2-1; size: -; V: TRBV27; CDR3: CASSTGTSGNNEQFF; DNA: TGTGCCAGCAGCACAGGGACTAGCGGCAACAATGAGCAGTTCTTC
D: -; J: TRBJ1-1; size: -; V: TRBV6-5; CDR3: CASSYTVNTEAFF; DNA: TGTGCCAGCAGTTACACCGTGAACACTGAAGCTTTCTTT
D: -; J: TRBJ2-3; size: -; V: TRBV2; CDR3: CASSEGRADTQYF; DNA: TGTGCCAGCAGTGAGGGCAGGGCGGATACGCAGTATTTT
D: -; J: TRBJ1-4; size: -; V: TRBV28; CDR3: CASSLLWGRSNEKLFF; DNA: TGTGCCAGCAGTCTCCTATGGGGCAGGTCAAATGAAAAACTGTTTTTT
D: -; J: TRBJ2-3; size: -; V: TRBV27; CDR3: CATMGADTQYF; DNA: TGTGCCACCATGGGGGCAGATACGCAGTATTTT
D: -; J: TRBJ2-7; size: once; V: TRBV5-1; CDR3: CASSLEGFYEQYF; DNA: TGCGCCAGCAGCTTGGAGGGATTCTACGAGCAGTACTTC
D: -; J: TRBJ2-7; size: -; V: TRBV12-3/TRBV12-4; CDR3: CASSLWGQGNLYEQYF; DNA: TGTGCCAGCAGTTTATGGGGGCAGGGAAATCTCTACGAGCAGTACTTC
D: -; J: TRBJ1-2; size: -; V: TRBV20-1; CDR3: CSVWSPGGYTF; DNA: TGCAGTGTTTGGTCCCCTGGAGGCTACACCTTC
D: TRBD2; J: TRBJ2-3; size: -; V: TRBV4-1; CDR3: CASRGKAGVQDTQYF; DNA: TGCGCCAGCCGCGGGAAAGCGGGAGTCCAAGATACGCAGTATTTT
D: -; J: TRBJ1-2; size: -; V: TRBV11-2; CDR3: CASSLMANYGYTF; DNA: TGTGCCAGCAGCTTAATGGCTAACTATGGCTACACCTTC
D: -; J: TRBJ2-2; size: once; V: TRBV3-1; CDR3: CASSQYLTVNTGELFF; DNA: TGTGCCAGCAGCCAATATCTTACCGTTAACACCGGGGAGCTGTTTTTT
D: -; J: TRBJ2-3; size: -; V: TRBV27; CDR3: CASSLSPGADTQYF; DNA: TGTGCCAGCAGTTTATCCCCAGGGGCAGATACGCAGTATTTT
D: -; J: TRBJ1-5; size: -; V: TRBV28; CDR3: CASSFFWQSNQPQHF; DNA: TGTGCCAGCAGTTTTTTTTGGCAGAGCAATCAGCCCCAGCATTTT
D: TRBD2; J: TRBJ2-1; size: -; V: TRBV30; CDR3: CAWSPGLAGEQFF; DNA: TGTGCCTGGAGTCCGGGACTAGCGGGCGAGCAGTTCTTC
D: -; J: TRBJ1-5; size: -; V: TRBV27; CDR3: CASSLKGRGSNQPQHF; DNA: TGTGCCAGCAGTTTAAAGGGACGAGGTAGCAATCAGCCCCAGCATTTT
D: -; J: TRBJ2-7; size: -; V: TRBV27; CDR3: CASGLFYEQYF; DNA: TGTGCCAGCGGACTCTTCTACGAGCAGTACTTC
D: -; J: TRBJ1-1; size: -; V: TRBV3-1; CDR3: CASSPKIGASEAFF; DNA: TGTGCCAGCAGCCCAAAGATCGGGGCGAGTGAAGCTTTCTTT
D: -; J: TRBJ1-2; size: -; V: TRBV27; CDR3: CASRPAQGWVYGYTF; DNA: TGTGCCAGCAGACCCGCCCAGGGGTGGGTCTATGGCTACACCTTC
D: TRBD1; J: TRBJ1-5; size: -; V: TRBV6-5; CDR3: CASSPTDRASQPQHF; DNA: TGTGCCAGCAGTCCAACGGACAGGGCGTCTCAGCCCCAGCATTTT
D: -; J: TRBJ2-2; size: -; V: TRBV7-9; CDR3: CASSSKKGVTNTGELFF; DNA: TGTGCCAGCAGCTCCAAGAAAGGAGTTACTAACACCGGGGAGCTGTTTTTT
D: -; J: TRBJ2-1; size: -; V: TRBV5-1; CDR3: CASSLVRATPLVHEQFF; DNA: TGCGCCAGCAGCTTGGTGAGGGCCACACCGCTGGTCCATGAGCAGTTCTTC
D: -; J: TRBJ2-7; size: -; V: TRBV15; CDR3: CATSRNRLVREQYF; DNA: TGTGCCACCAGCAGAAACCGACTAGTCCGCGAGCAGTACTTC
D: -; J: TRBJ2-4; size: -; V: TRBV9; CDR3: CAESPGNIQYF; DNA: TGTGCCGAATCCCCCGGGAACATTCAGTACTTC
D: TRBD1; J: TRBJ1-1; size: -; V: TRBV7-9; CDR3: CASSSPSDRGNTEAFF; DNA: TGTGCCAGCAGCTCGCCCTCTGACAGGGGCAACACTGAAGCTTTCTTT
D: -; J: TRBJ1-1; size: -; V: TRBV6-5; CDR3: CASWETVNTEAFF; DNA: TGTGCCAGTTGGGAGACGGTTAACACTGAAGCTTTCTTT